Listed below are T cell receptor beta chains from one sample, sequenced in a study of blood T cells in healthy people across ages. From the 5' RACE reads, TCRdb called clonotypes with MiXCR, one entry per CDR3 protein. The data contain around 620,000 distinct CDR3 sequences, 25% to 30% of them singletons. The source material was blood. These receptors came from a woman between 65 and 79 years old in good health. Each CDR3 is given with its conserved first and last residue. Part of the rows lack a size; the others show once, few, many or a class for expanded clones.

v_gene | abundance | len | CDR3aa
TRBV5-1 | . | 17 | CASSYAANRGGRETQYF
TRBV29-1 | . | 15 | CSVQKNRGSSYEQYF
TRBV7-9 | . | 16 | CASSLGDRATHYEQYF
TRBV6-2/TRBV6-3 | few | 17 | CASVDFGTLPNTGELFF
TRBV12-3/TRBV12-4 | . | 14 | CASSFWGGQNEQFF
TRBV7-2 | . | 11 | CASMGQETQYF
TRBV6-2/TRBV6-3 | once | 13 | CASRPVGNPREYF
TRBV7-9 | . | 14 | CASTRSRGPYEQYF
TRBV20-1 | . | 16 | CSAFTDRGISNPPQHF
TRBV19 | . | 16 | CASSRTGTGFWDEQFF